These T cell receptor beta chains were read from a single sample in a study of shared clonotypes between healthy human individuals. TCRdb's table, derived via immunoSEQ multiplex PCR, lists solely in-frame clones and lacks some. The sample comprises 2 million to 2.5 million clones, around 96% of which are singletons, and about 1.1% rests with the top ten. Sequenced input: naive CD8+ T cells sorted from blood. The receptors come from a man between 18 and 29 years old in good health. Both conserved end residues are part of each CDR3. The D gene is left open where the match is weak. Not all rows give a size; the values are once, few, many and, for expanded clones, a class.

clone_size	v_call	j_call	d_call	cdr3_nt	cdr3_aa
-	TRBV28	TRBJ2-7	TRBD2	TGTGCCAGCAGTTTGCGGGAGGACGGCGCCTACGAGCAGTACTTC	CASSLREDGAYEQYF
-	TRBV19	TRBJ1-2	-	TGTGCCAGTAGTATAGACAGGAGTTATGGCTACACCTTC	CASSIDRSYGYTF
-	TRBV20-1	TRBJ1-5	TRBD1	TGCAGTGCAAACAGGGGTGGGTCCCAGCATTTT	CSANRGGSQHF
-	TRBV13	TRBJ2-3	TRBD2	TGTGCCAGCAGCTCGGGGTGGGAGGGCCAAACAGATACGCAGTATTTT	CASSSGWEGQTDTQYF
-	TRBV9	TRBJ1-2	TRBD1	TGTGCCAGCAGCCATACGCAGGGGGGGGATGGCTACACCTTC	CASSHTQGGDGYTF
-	TRBV4-3	TRBJ2-7	-	TGCGCCAGCAGCCAAGAAAGGCGACTAGTCCCCAACTACGAGCAGTACTTC	CASSQERRLVPNYEQYF
-	TRBV9	TRBJ2-2	-	TGTGCCAGCAGCGTAGCTCGCCTAGCAACCACCGGGGAGCTGTTTTTT	CASSVARLATTGELFF
-	TRBV5-1	TRBJ1-3	-	TGCGCCAGCAGCTTGGATTGGGTGTCCGGAAACACCATATATTTT	CASSLDWVSGNTIYF
-	TRBV19	TRBJ1-6	-	TGTGCCAGTAGTATCGGCCTTCTTTATAATTCACCCCTCCACTTT	CASSIGLLYNSPLHF
once	TRBV9	TRBJ2-1	TRBD1	TGTGCCAGCAGCGCGACAGGGGACTACAATGAGCAGTTCTTC	CASSATGDYNEQFF
-	TRBV5-1	TRBJ2-5	TRBD2	TGCGCCAGCAGCTTGGCGGCGGGAGGGAAAGAGACCCAGTACTTC	CASSLAAGGKETQYF
few	TRBV4-1	TRBJ2-7	-	TGCGCCAGCAGTGTAGGAACAGGGTTTCACGAGCAGTACTTC	CASSVGTGFHEQYF
-	TRBV9	TRBJ1-6	TRBD1	TGTGCCAGCAGCGTAGCGGGGACAGGGTTTACACCCCTCCACTTT	CASSVAGTGFTPLHF
-	TRBV7-9	TRBJ2-3	TRBD2	TGTGCCAGCAGCTCCCGACTAGCGGGATTACCAGATACGCAGTATTTT	CASSSRLAGLPDTQYF
once	TRBV7-8	TRBJ2-2	-	TGTGCCAGCAGCGACCCCGCCTGGGACACCGGGGAGCTGTTTTTT	CASSDPAWDTGELFF
-	TRBV4-1	TRBJ1-2	-	TGCGCCAGCAGCCAAGAGGAGGTCGGAGCTAACTATGGCTACACCTTC	CASSQEEVGANYGYTF
few	TRBV6-5	TRBJ1-2	-	TGTGCCAGCAGCCCCTTCCCAGGAAACTATGGCTACACCTTC	CASSPFPGNYGYTF
-	TRBV7-9	TRBJ1-5	TRBD1	TGTGCCAGCAGCCTACCGGGACAGGCTCAGCCCCAGCATTTT	CASSLPGQAQPQHF
once	TRBV7-9	TRBJ1-4	-	TGTGCCAGCAGCCCCGTCCAGGGAGATAATGAAAAACTGTTTTTT	CASSPVQGDNEKLFF
few	TRBV2	TRBJ1-1	-	TGTGCCAGCAGTCCTCTCCGTGGGGCTGAAGCTTTCTTT	CASSPLRGAEAFF
-	TRBV7-9	TRBJ2-7	TRBD1	TGTGCCAGCAGCGTCATATCGGGACAGGGGGCCAAGTTCTACGAGCAGTACTTC	CASSVISGQGAKFYEQYF
-	TRBV9	TRBJ1-1	-	TGTGCCAGCAGCGTAGAGCAGGGAGAGAACACTGAAGCTTTCTTT	CASSVEQGENTEAFF
-	TRBV13	TRBJ1-1	-	TGTGCCAGCAGCTTAGGTCCGGGAGCTTTCTTT	CASSLGPGAFF
-	TRBV4-1	TRBJ2-1	TRBD2	TGCGCCAGCAGCCAAGATAGGACTAGCGGCTACAATGAGCAGTTCTTC	CASSQDRTSGYNEQFF
-	TRBV10-2	TRBJ2-7	-	TGCGCCAGCAGTGAAGACGGCCCCTACGAGCAGTACTTC	CASSEDGPYEQYF
-	TRBV27	TRBJ1-2	TRBD1	TGTGCCAGCGGCCAGACAGGGCCCCGAGGATCCTATGGCTACACCTTC	CASGQTGPRGSYGYTF
-	TRBV18	TRBJ2-5	-	TGTGCCAGCTCACCCCTCGGGGAGGGGGAAGGAGAGACCCAGTACTTC	CASSPLGEGEGETQYF
-	TRBV29-1	TRBJ2-1	TRBD2	TGCAGCGTTGAGGGGACTAGCGGGAGTTACAATGAGCAGTTCTTC	CSVEGTSGSYNEQFF
-	TRBV4-1	TRBJ2-1	-	TGCGCCAGCAGCTTAGTAGGGGGGGCAAACAATGAGCAGTTCTTC	CASSLVGGANNEQFF
-	TRBV4-3	TRBJ1-2	-	TGCGCCAGCAGCCCAAGGGACGCTAACTATGGCTACACCTTC	CASSPRDANYGYTF
-	TRBV4-1	TRBJ2-3	TRBD1	TGCGCCAGCAGCCGGACAGGTGATCTCACAGATACGCAGTATTTT	CASSRTGDLTDTQYF
-	TRBV6-5	TRBJ1-1	-	TGTGCCAGCAGTTACCGTTGGGATACCTCTGAAGCTTTCTTT	CASSYRWDTSEAFF
once	TRBV10-2	TRBJ1-6	-	TGCGCCAGCAGTGAGTCGAGAAGATCCTATAATTCACCCCTCCACTTT	CASSESRRSYNSPLHF
-	TRBV6-5	TRBJ2-7	TRBD2	TGTGCCAGCAGTTACGCCGGGACTAGCTACGAGCAGTACTTC	CASSYAGTSYEQYF
-	TRBV2	TRBJ2-1	-	TGTGCCAGCAGTGAAGTGGCAGGCCCCGTACCTTACAATGAGCAGTTCTTC	CASSEVAGPVPYNEQFF
-	TRBV9	TRBJ2-7	TRBD1	TGTGCCAGCAGCGTTGGGGTCGGAGGACAGGCCTACGAGCAGTACTTC	CASSVGVGGQAYEQYF
-	TRBV10-1	TRBJ2-3	TRBD2	TGCGCCAGCAGTGAGGATTACCGAGCGGGGGGTCCTACAGATACGCAGTATTTT	CASSEDYRAGGPTDTQYF
-	TRBV5-4	TRBJ2-2	-	TGTGCCAGCAGCTTGGGCCCAGGGGCAAACACCGGGGAGCTGTTTTTT	CASSLGPGANTGELFF
-	TRBV29-1	TRBJ1-4	-	TGCAGCGTTGAAGATCGGCAGGGTGAAGCTGAAAAACTGTTTTTT	CSVEDRQGEAEKLFF
-	TRBV4-1	TRBJ1-4	-	TGCGCCAGCAGCCAAGATGTGGCGACTAATGAAAAACTGTTTTTT	CASSQDVATNEKLFF
-	TRBV13	TRBJ2-5	-	TGTGCCAGCAGCTTAGGCTCGGAGAGGAAACAAGAGACCCAGTACTTC	CASSLGSERKQETQYF
once	TRBV4-3	TRBJ2-7	-	TGCGCCAGCAGCCAAGATGTAGCGTGGGGCGAGCAGTACTTC	CASSQDVAWGEQYF
-	TRBV6-1	TRBJ1-2	TRBD1	TGTGCCAGCAGTGCCAGAGGACAGGGGGCGAACTATGGCTACACCTTC	CASSARGQGANYGYTF
-	TRBV28	TRBJ1-2	-	TGTGCCAGCAGTTTAATCGGGGACTATGGCTACACCTTC	CASSLIGDYGYTF
-	TRBV27	TRBJ2-2	-	TGTGCCAGCAGTTTGATCCCACCACAGGTCACCGGGGAGCTGTTTTTT	CASSLIPPQVTGELFF
-	TRBV2	TRBJ1-3	-	TGTGCCAGCAGTGCCAGCGGCCTCTCTGGAAACACCATATATTTT	CASSASGLSGNTIYF
-	TRBV11-2	TRBJ2-7	-	TGTGCCAGCAGCTTAGCGCCGGGACTCTACGAGCAGTACTTC	CASSLAPGLYEQYF
-	TRBV6-6	TRBJ2-3	-	TGTGCCAGCAGTTCCGAGAGCACAGATACGCAGTATTTT	CASSSESTDTQYF
-	TRBV6-5	TRBJ2-7	-	TGTGCCAGCAGCACCTTCGGGGGTGGGGAGCAGTACTTC	CASSTFGGGEQYF
-	TRBV27	TRBJ2-2	TRBD2	TGTGCCAGCAGTTTATTACTAGCGGAGAACACCGGGGAGCTGTTTTTT	CASSLLLAENTGELFF
-	TRBV7-9	TRBJ2-1	-	TGTGCCAGCAGCTTAGTTCCCGATTCCTACAATGAGCAGTTCTTC	CASSLVPDSYNEQFF
-	TRBV7-9	TRBJ2-1	TRBD2	TGTGCCAGCAGCCCGGAACTAGCGGCCTACAATGAGCAGTTCTTC	CASSPELAAYNEQFF
-	TRBV19	TRBJ1-1	-	TGTGCCAGTAGTATAGTAGGGAGGAACATGAACACTGAAGCTTTCTTT	CASSIVGRNMNTEAFF